This is a list of T cell receptor beta chains from one sample in a study of vaccination effects on CD4 cells after COVID-19. Their antigens are not known. Profiling relied on immunoSEQ multiplex PCR, and the TCRdb table lists in-frame clones only, not all of them. Among some 40,000 clones listed, almost 85% were seen once. Material: CD4+ T cells from PBMCs cultured with HCoV-NL63 spike peptides, obtained after COVID-19 vaccination. The receptors were sampled from a human donor who received a COVID-19 vaccine. Some clones in this sample may be carry-over from other donors' samples. Both conserved end residues are part of each CDR3. D genes are given only for firm matches. Clone size is not always given. Where it is, it says once, few, many or a class for expanded clones.

V gene: TRBV7-2; clone size: .; D gene: .; J gene: TRBJ1-4; CDR3 DNA: TGTGCCACCAGAGTATGGGAGGCTCGGGGAACTAATGAAAAACTGTTTTTT; CDR3 protein: CATRVWEARGTNEKLFF
V gene: TRBV11-2; clone size: .; D gene: TRBD1; J gene: TRBJ2-1; CDR3 DNA: TGTGCCAGCAGCTTAGCCGGGGACAGGGGCTCATACAATGAGCAGTTCTTC; CDR3 protein: CASSLAGDRGSYNEQFF
V gene: TRBV9; clone size: .; D gene: .; J gene: TRBJ1-3; CDR3 DNA: TGTGCCAGCAGCGTAGTCGACTTGAGGGGCTCTGGAAACACCATATATTTT; CDR3 protein: CASSVVDLRGSGNTIYF
V gene: TRBV18; clone size: .; D gene: .; J gene: TRBJ2-5; CDR3 DNA: TGTGCCAGCTCGCCTGGAGCAGAGACCCAGTACTTC; CDR3 protein: CASSPGAETQYF
V gene: TRBV19; clone size: .; D gene: TRBD1; J gene: TRBJ1-1; CDR3 DNA: TGTGCCAGTAGTATCCCAAGGACAGGCCGACCGAACACTGAAGCTTTCTTT; CDR3 protein: CASSIPRTGRPNTEAFF
V gene: TRBV25-1; clone size: .; D gene: .; J gene: TRBJ1-2; CDR3 DNA: TGTGCCAGCATGACCGGAGGCTATGGCTACACCTTC; CDR3 protein: CASMTGGYGYTF
V gene: TRBV11-3; clone size: .; D gene: .; J gene: TRBJ2-3; CDR3 DNA: TGTGCCAGCAGCTCCCTCGAGGATACGCAGTATTTT; CDR3 protein: CASSSLEDTQYF
V gene: TRBV30; clone size: .; D gene: .; J gene: TRBJ1-4; CDR3 DNA: TGTGCCTGGTCGATCGAGTGGGGTGAAAAACTGTTTTTT; CDR3 protein: CAWSIEWGEKLFF
V gene: TRBV29-1; clone size: .; D gene: TRBD1; J gene: TRBJ1-2; CDR3 DNA: TGCAGCGCTCAGGACAGGGCATACTATGGCTACACCTTC; CDR3 protein: CSAQDRAYYGYTF
V gene: TRBV7-2; clone size: few; D gene: .; J gene: TRBJ2-2; CDR3 DNA: TGTGCCAGCAGCCCTAAGGCCCGGGGGCTAACCGGGGAGCTGTTTTTT; CDR3 protein: CASSPKARGLTGELFF
V gene: TRBV28; clone size: .; D gene: TRBD1; J gene: TRBJ1-1; CDR3 DNA: TGTGCCAGCAGTACCAGGGACAGGGGGCTCACGAACACTGAAGCTTTCTTT; CDR3 protein: CASSTRDRGLTNTEAFF
V gene: TRBV2; clone size: .; D gene: .; J gene: TRBJ1-4; CDR3 DNA: TGTGCCAGCCTACGACAGAGGAGTGAAAAACTGTTTTTT; CDR3 protein: CASLRQRSEKLFF
V gene: TRBV5-4; clone size: .; D gene: .; J gene: TRBJ2-1; CDR3 DNA: TGTGCCAGCAGCTTGAAAAGGGGGGTAGTGTACAATGAGCAGTTCTTC; CDR3 protein: CASSLKRGVVYNEQFF
V gene: TRBV7-8; clone size: .; D gene: .; J gene: TRBJ1-2; CDR3 DNA: TGTGCCAGCAGCTTAGTTCCGGGCAACTATGGCTACACCTTC; CDR3 protein: CASSLVPGNYGYTF
V gene: TRBV5-1; clone size: .; D gene: .; J gene: TRBJ2-5; CDR3 DNA: TGCGCCAGCAGCTTGGTGGGGGGCCCTAAAGAGACCCAGTACTTC; CDR3 protein: CASSLVGGPKETQYF
V gene: TRBV7-9; clone size: .; D gene: TRBD1; J gene: TRBJ1-4; CDR3 DNA: TGTGCCAGCAGCCCCGTTCAGGGGGCAATTGAAAAACTGTTTTTT; CDR3 protein: CASSPVQGAIEKLFF
V gene: TRBV6-2/TRBV6-3; clone size: .; D gene: .; J gene: TRBJ1-4; CDR3 DNA: TGTGCCAGCAGTTACGGGCCAGCAACTAATGAAAAACTGTTTTTT; CDR3 protein: CASSYGPATNEKLFF
V gene: TRBV5-1; clone size: .; D gene: .; J gene: TRBJ2-2; CDR3 DNA: TGCGCCAGCAGCTTGGCCGGGGAGAGCCTCACCGGGGAGCTGTTTTTT; CDR3 protein: CASSLAGESLTGELFF
V gene: TRBV19; clone size: .; D gene: TRBD2; J gene: TRBJ2-5; CDR3 DNA: TGTGCCAGTAGTATAGGGACTAGCCAAGAGACCCAGTACTTC; CDR3 protein: CASSIGTSQETQYF
V gene: TRBV5-1; clone size: .; D gene: TRBD1; J gene: TRBJ2-5; CDR3 DNA: TGCGCCAGCAGCTTGTTATTGGACAGGGGTAGGGAGACCCAGTACTTC; CDR3 protein: CASSLLLDRGRETQYF
V gene: TRBV2; clone size: .; D gene: TRBD1; J gene: TRBJ2-5; CDR3 DNA: TGTGCCAGCACCAGGACAGGGGGGGCAGAGACCCAGTACTTC; CDR3 protein: CASTRTGGAETQYF
V gene: TRBV24-1; clone size: .; D gene: .; J gene: TRBJ1-2; CDR3 DNA: TGTGCCACCAGTGATTACGGACTTAAGGGCGGCTACACCTTC; CDR3 protein: CATSDYGLKGGYTF
V gene: TRBV4-1; clone size: .; D gene: .; J gene: TRBJ2-5; CDR3 DNA: TGCGCCAGCAGCCAAGCCGAGGGGGGACAAGAGACCCAGTACTTC; CDR3 protein: CASSQAEGGQETQYF
V gene: TRBV9; clone size: once; D gene: .; J gene: TRBJ2-3; CDR3 DNA: TGTGCCAGCAGCGTAGGGTCAGGGGGCACAGATACGCAGTATTTT; CDR3 protein: CASSVGSGGTDTQYF
V gene: TRBV3-1/TRBV3-2; clone size: .; D gene: TRBD1; J gene: TRBJ1-2; CDR3 DNA: TGTGCCAGCAGCCCTGGACAGGGGGGTTACTATGGCTACACCTTC; CDR3 protein: CASSPGQGGYYGYTF
V gene: TRBV4-1; clone size: .; D gene: TRBD1; J gene: TRBJ1-2; CDR3 DNA: TGCGCCAGCAGCCAAGAGATTGGGCAGGGGGCTAACTATGGCTACACCTTC; CDR3 protein: CASSQEIGQGANYGYTF
V gene: TRBV5-8; clone size: few; D gene: .; J gene: TRBJ2-6; CDR3 DNA: TGTGCCAGCAGCTTGACAGGAACTGGGGCCAACGTCCTGACTTTC; CDR3 protein: CASSLTGTGANVLTF
V gene: TRBV5-1; clone size: .; D gene: .; J gene: TRBJ2-5; CDR3 DNA: TGCGCCAGCAGCTTGGCCTTAGAGACCCAGTACTTC; CDR3 protein: CASSLALETQYF
V gene: TRBV4-2; clone size: once; D gene: TRBD1; J gene: TRBJ2-4; CDR3 DNA: TGTGCCAGCAGCCAAGGGACAGGGGTCGTAAACATTCAGTACTTC; CDR3 protein: CASSQGTGVVNIQYF
V gene: TRBV6-6; clone size: .; D gene: TRBD1; J gene: TRBJ1-2; CDR3 DNA: TGTGCCAGCAGTTACCTGGTGGGACAGGTTGGCTATGGCTACACCTTC; CDR3 protein: CASSYLVGQVGYGYTF
V gene: TRBV5-1; clone size: .; D gene: .; J gene: TRBJ2-3; CDR3 DNA: TGCGCCAGCAGCCCCGGGACTAGCACAGATACGCAGTATTTT; CDR3 protein: CASSPGTSTDTQYF
V gene: TRBV5-1; clone size: .; D gene: .; J gene: TRBJ1-3; CDR3 DNA: TGCGCCAGCAGCTTGGCGGGGTTTCTCTCTGGAAACACCATATATTTT; CDR3 protein: CASSLAGFLSGNTIYF
V gene: TRBV27; clone size: .; D gene: .; J gene: TRBJ1-5; CDR3 DNA: TGTGCCAGCAGGACCCAGGCCGCAGGCAATCAGCCCCAGCATTTT; CDR3 protein: CASRTQAAGNQPQHF
V gene: TRBV14; clone size: .; D gene: TRBD2; J gene: TRBJ2-1; CDR3 DNA: TGTGCCAGCAGCCGTTTACGGACTAGCGGTGAGCAGTTCTTC; CDR3 protein: CASSRLRTSGEQFF
V gene: TRBV15; clone size: .; D gene: .; J gene: TRBJ1-4; CDR3 DNA: TGTGCCACCAGCCCTTCCCCGCCCCCCAGGGAAAAACTGTTTTTT; CDR3 protein: CATSPSPPPREKLFF
V gene: TRBV30; clone size: .; D gene: .; J gene: TRBJ1-1; CDR3 DNA: TGTGCCTGGGGTAACACTGAAGCTTTCTTT; CDR3 protein: CAWGNTEAFF
V gene: TRBV15; clone size: .; D gene: .; J gene: TRBJ1-1; CDR3 DNA: TGTGCCACCAGCAGGGGGGGAGACACTGAAGCTTTCTTT; CDR3 protein: CATSRGGDTEAFF
V gene: TRBV6-5; clone size: .; D gene: .; J gene: TRBJ1-2; CDR3 DNA: TGTGCCAGCAGCGGGACTCCCTTCTATGGCTACACCTTC; CDR3 protein: CASSGTPFYGYTF
V gene: TRBV2; clone size: once; D gene: TRBD1; J gene: TRBJ2-3; CDR3 DNA: TGTGCCGGCTCGGGACAGAACACAGATACGCAGTATTTT; CDR3 protein: CAGSGQNTDTQYF
V gene: TRBV30; clone size: .; D gene: .; J gene: TRBJ1-5; CDR3 DNA: TGTGCCTGGAGTGTTTTTTCCCCCAAAGGGCCACAGCCCCAGCATTTT; CDR3 protein: CAWSVFSPKGPQPQHF
V gene: TRBV21-1; clone size: few; D gene: .; J gene: TRBJ1-6; CDR3 DNA: TGTGCCACCCAGGACACGGGAGAATCACCCCTCCACTTT; CDR3 protein: CATQDTGESPLHF
V gene: TRBV5-8; clone size: .; D gene: TRBD1; J gene: TRBJ2-5; CDR3 DNA: TGTGCCAGCAGTCCCGGGACAGGGGATGTGACCCAGTACTTC; CDR3 protein: CASSPGTGDVTQYF
V gene: TRBV28; clone size: .; D gene: .; J gene: TRBJ1-2; CDR3 DNA: TGTGCCAGCAGGTCAGGGGCTAACTATGGCTACACCTTC; CDR3 protein: CASRSGANYGYTF
V gene: TRBV9; clone size: .; D gene: TRBD1; J gene: TRBJ2-2; CDR3 DNA: TGTGCCAGCAGCCCCCGGGTGCAGGGGGCAGCCGGGGAGCTGTTTTTT; CDR3 protein: CASSPRVQGAAGELFF
V gene: TRBV18; clone size: .; D gene: .; J gene: TRBJ1-2; CDR3 DNA: TGTGCCAGCCAGAGGGACGCCGACCCCCAAGGGAGCTACACCTTC; CDR3 protein: CASQRDADPQGSYTF
V gene: TRBV10-1; clone size: .; D gene: .; J gene: TRBJ1-1; CDR3 DNA: TGCGCCAGCAGTGGGGACACGATGAACACTGAAGCTTTCTTT; CDR3 protein: CASSGDTMNTEAFF
V gene: TRBV6-2/TRBV6-3; clone size: .; D gene: .; J gene: TRBJ2-1; CDR3 DNA: TGTGCCAGCAGTTGGTGGTCCTCGGGATACAATGAGCAGTTCTTC; CDR3 protein: CASSWWSSGYNEQFF
V gene: TRBV7-2; clone size: few; D gene: .; J gene: TRBJ2-3; CDR3 DNA: TGTGCCAGCAGCTTAGCTCCTGATTACCTCACAGATACGCAGTATTTT; CDR3 protein: CASSLAPDYLTDTQYF
V gene: TRBV13; clone size: .; D gene: .; J gene: TRBJ1-1; CDR3 DNA: TGTGCCAGCAGCTTCGAGAGGAACACTGAAGCTTTCTTT; CDR3 protein: CASSFERNTEAFF
V gene: TRBV7-3; clone size: once; D gene: .; J gene: TRBJ2-5; CDR3 DNA: TGTGCCAGCAGCTTGGGGCTAGCATCCCAAGAGACCCAGTACTTC; CDR3 protein: CASSLGLASQETQYF
V gene: TRBV19; clone size: .; D gene: .; J gene: TRBJ1-5; CDR3 DNA: TGTGCCAGTAGTGAGGGTCTTAAGGATCAGCCCCAGCATTTT; CDR3 protein: CASSEGLKDQPQHF
V gene: TRBV6-5; clone size: .; D gene: .; J gene: TRBJ1-1; CDR3 DNA: TGTGCCAGCAGCGCCCTACACGGGAACACTGAAGCTTTCTTT; CDR3 protein: CASSALHGNTEAFF
V gene: TRBV4-1; clone size: .; D gene: TRBD1; J gene: TRBJ1-2; CDR3 DNA: TGCGCCAGCAGCCAAGATGTGCATCCGCCAGGGGGGAATGGCTACACCTTC; CDR3 protein: CASSQDVHPPGGNGYTF
V gene: TRBV2; clone size: .; D gene: .; J gene: TRBJ2-3; CDR3 DNA: TGTGCCAGCAGTAGGGGGCTCCGGGGGGCTGATACGCAGTATTTT; CDR3 protein: CASSRGLRGADTQYF
V gene: TRBV5-1; clone size: .; D gene: TRBD1; J gene: TRBJ2-2; CDR3 DNA: TGCGCCAGCACCGGGACAGGGGTAACCGGGGAGCTGTTTTTT; CDR3 protein: CASTGTGVTGELFF
V gene: TRBV19; clone size: .; D gene: .; J gene: TRBJ1-1; CDR3 DNA: TGTGCCAGTACCTCCGTAGATACGAGAACCACTGAAGCTTTCTTT; CDR3 protein: CASTSVDTRTTEAFF
V gene: TRBV6-5; clone size: once; D gene: .; J gene: TRBJ1-5; CDR3 DNA: TGTGCCAGCGGACAGATCAATCAGCCCCAGCATTTT; CDR3 protein: CASGQINQPQHF